The subject of this entry is one T cell receptor beta chain. What it binds is unknown. Time point indicated: cycle 4 day 1 (C4D1), after six to seven weeks of nivolumab. Autologous stem cell transplantation was followed by relapse in every patient, and brentuximab vedotin exposure varied. Magnetic negative selection served to purify CD4+ T cells out of PBMCs that had been thawed. Libraries were prepared by immunoSEQ multiplex PCR; TCRdb keeps only in-frame clonotypes and omits some of them. The table has approximately 10,000 clones, 75% to 90% seen once. This sample was included in a study of PD-1 blockade in classical Hodgkin lymphoma. Overall study: Patients got intravenous nivolumab 3 mg/kg every 2 weeks.

This CDR3 spans 14 amino acids. Per germline, CDR1 GTSNPN and CDR2 SVGIG (reference sequence). Deletions cut 6 bases from V and 2 bases from J, with 16 bases between. Broader study findings: Repertoire differences lack defined causes, possibly disease activity or prior therapy. Lower baseline TCR diversity marked trial partial responders and progressors.

Sequences were derived from CD4+ T cells from blood, sampled before the fourth cycle of nivolumab. This rearrangement joins TRBV30 to TRBJ1-2; no clear D. The receptor comes from a human donor with classical Hodgkin lymphoma. The CDR3 DNA follows: TGTGCCTGTTTCGGTGGTAGAACAAACTATGGCTACACCTTC. It codes for CACFGGRTNYGYTF. Combining the CDR3 with reference TRBV30 and TRBJ1-2 gives the whole variable domain SQTIHQWPATLVQPVGSPLSLECTVEGTSNPNLYWYRQAAGRGLQLLFYSVGIGQISSEVPQNLSASRPQDRQFILSSKKLLLSDSGFYLCACFGGRTNYGYTFGSGTRLTVV.